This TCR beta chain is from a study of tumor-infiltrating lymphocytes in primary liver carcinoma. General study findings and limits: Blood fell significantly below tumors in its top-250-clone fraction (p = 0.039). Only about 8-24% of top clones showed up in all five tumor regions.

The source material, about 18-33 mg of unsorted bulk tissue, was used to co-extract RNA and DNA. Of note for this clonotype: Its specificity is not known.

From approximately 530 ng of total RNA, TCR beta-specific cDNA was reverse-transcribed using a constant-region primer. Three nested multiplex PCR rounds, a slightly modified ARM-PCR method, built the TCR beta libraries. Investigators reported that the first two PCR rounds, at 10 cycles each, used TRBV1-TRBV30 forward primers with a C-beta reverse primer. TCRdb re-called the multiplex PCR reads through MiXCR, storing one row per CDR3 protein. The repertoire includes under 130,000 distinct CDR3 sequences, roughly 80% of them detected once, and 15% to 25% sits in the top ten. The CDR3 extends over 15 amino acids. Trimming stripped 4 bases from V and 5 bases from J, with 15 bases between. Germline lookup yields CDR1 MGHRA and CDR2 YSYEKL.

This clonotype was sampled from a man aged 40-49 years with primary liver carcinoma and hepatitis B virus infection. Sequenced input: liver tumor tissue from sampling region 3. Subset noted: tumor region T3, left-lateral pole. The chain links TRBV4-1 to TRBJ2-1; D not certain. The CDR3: CASSRAALGDNEQFF. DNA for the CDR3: TGCGCCAGCAGCCGGGCTGCTCTAGGTGACAATGAGCAGTTCTTC.